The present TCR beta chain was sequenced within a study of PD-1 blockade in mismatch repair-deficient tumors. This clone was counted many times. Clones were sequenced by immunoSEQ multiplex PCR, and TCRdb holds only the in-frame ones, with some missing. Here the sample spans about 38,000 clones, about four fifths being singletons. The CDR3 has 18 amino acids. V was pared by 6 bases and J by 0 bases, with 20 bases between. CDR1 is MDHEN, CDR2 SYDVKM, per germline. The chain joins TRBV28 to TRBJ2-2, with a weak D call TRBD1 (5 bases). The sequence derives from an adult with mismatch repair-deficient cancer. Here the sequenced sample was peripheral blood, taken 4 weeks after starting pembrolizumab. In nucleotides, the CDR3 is TGTGCCAGCAGGCCCTCCCCCTCGGACATCCCGAACACCGGGGAGCTGTTTTTT. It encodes CASRPSPSDIPNTGELFF.